This T cell receptor (beta chain) stems from a study of blood T cells in healthy people across ages. Using a J-beta primer mix together with a sample-barcoded 5' primer, a second PCR was run for about 6 to 12 cycles. TCRdb recomputed calls from the 5' RACE reads with MiXCR, one row per CDR3 protein. The sample has about 1.8 million distinct CDR3 sequences, 49% seen once; the top ten hold more than 2%. The germline V gene has CDR1 SGHRS and CDR2 YFSETQ. Trimming stripped 0 bases from V and 8 bases from J, with 9 bases between. The CDR3 totals 13 residues. V is TRBV5-1 and J is TRBJ2-1, with D possibly TRBD1 on 5 matching bases. The sequencing input was blood. The clonotype comes from a woman in her forties in good health. CDR3 bases: TGCGCCAGCAGCTTGGAGGGGTTGGATGAGCAGTTCTTC. Its translation: CASSLEGLDEQFF.